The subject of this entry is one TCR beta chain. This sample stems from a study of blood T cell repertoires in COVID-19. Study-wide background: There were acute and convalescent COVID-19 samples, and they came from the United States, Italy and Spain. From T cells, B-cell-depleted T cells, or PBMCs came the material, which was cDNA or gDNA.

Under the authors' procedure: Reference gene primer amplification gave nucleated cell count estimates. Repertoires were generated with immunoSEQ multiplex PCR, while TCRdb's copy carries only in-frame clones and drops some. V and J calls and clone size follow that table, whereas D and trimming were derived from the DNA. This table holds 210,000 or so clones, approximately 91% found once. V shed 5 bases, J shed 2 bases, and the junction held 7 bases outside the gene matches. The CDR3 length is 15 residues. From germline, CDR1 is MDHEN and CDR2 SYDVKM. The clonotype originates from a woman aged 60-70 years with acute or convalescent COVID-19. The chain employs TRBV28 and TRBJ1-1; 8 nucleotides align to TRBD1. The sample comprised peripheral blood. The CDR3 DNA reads TGTGCCAGCAGTGCGGACAGGGCTTCAAACACTGAAGCTTTCTTT. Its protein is CASSADRASNTEAFF.